This passage covers 22 T cell receptor beta chains from one sample sequenced in a study of CD8 T cell repertoires and HIV-1 epitope variants. The protocol was immunoSEQ multiplex PCR, while the TCRdb copy is restricted to in-frame clones and leaves out a portion. Of about 95,000 clones in the sample, roughly 77% were seen once. Sample: uncultured baseline CD8+ T cells from peripheral blood mononuclear cells (PBMCs). These TCRs come from a male donor with HIV.

The chain combines TRBV6-5 with TRBJ1-5; a possible D gene is TRBD1 (5 bases). The CDR3 length is 13 residues. Trimming removed 7 bases at V and 5 bases at J, with 12 bases between. Germline lookup yields CDR1 MNHEY and CDR2 SVGAGI. The CDR3 region has the DNA TGTGCCAGCACCCCCGACAGTGATCAGCCCCAGCATTTT. Translated, it gives CASTPDSDQPQHF.

This clone was observed a single time. In DNA, the CDR3 is TGTGCCAGCAGCTTAGTAACGGACAGGGATTATATGAACACTGAAGCTTTCTTT. Its translation: CASSLVTDRDYMNTEAFF. The chain carries TRBV7-9 and TRBJ1-1; 8 positions agree with TRBD1. Germline CDR1 reads SEHNR; CDR2 reads FQNEAQ (reference sequence). With 1 base clipped from V and 0 bases from J, the junction kept 10 bases outside the gene matches. The CDR3 extends over 18 amino acids.

This clone turned up a few times. V usage is TRBV6-1 and J usage is TRBJ1-5, with D perhaps matching TRBD1 (5 bases). Trimming took off 3 bases at V and 7 bases at J, with 10 bases between the two ends. The CDR3 is 13 residues long. CDR1 is MNHNS and CDR2 is SASEGT in the germline V gene. The CDR3 loop is CASSDSRDQPQHF. CDR3 coding DNA: TGTGCCAGCAGTGATAGCAGGGACCAGCCCCAGCATTTT.

This clone was observed a handful of times. At one boundary the junction diverges from the germline segment, which might be a read error. The gene calls are TRBV6-5 and TRBJ2-3; maybe TRBD2 (6 bases). Germline CDR1 and CDR2: MNHEY and SVGAGI. The CDR3 has 13 amino acids. The CDR3 loop is CASSSTSRDTQYF. The CDR3 region has the DNA TGTGCCAGCAGCTCTACTAGCAGAGATACGCAGTATTTT.

This clone was observed a few times. The chain links TRBV19 to TRBJ1-5; D unresolved. Per germline, CDR1 LNHDA and CDR2 SQIVND (reference sequence). V lost 3 bases and J 4 bases, leaving 10 bases between the germline ends. The CDR3 length is 14 residues. CDR3 bases: TGTGCCAGTAGTATTGCAGGATCAAATCAGCCCCAGCATTTT. This gives the protein CASSIAGSNQPQHF.

The chain recombines TRBV6-1 with TRBJ2-7; D possibly corresponds to TRBD2 (5 bases). CDR1 is MNHNS and CDR2 is SASEGT in the germline V gene. The CDR3 has 15 amino acids. V lost 7 bases and J 4 bases, leaving 20 bases between the germline ends. CDR3 DNA sequence: TGTGCCAGCACCGCGAACCACGCCGGGGTATACGAGCAGTACTTC. It encodes CASTANHAGVYEQYF.

This clone was detected only once. Different DNA sequences within this sample yield the same CDR3. The V and J genes are TRBV25-1 and TRBJ2-7, with TRBD1 identical over 7 bases. Germline lookup yields CDR1 MGHDK and CDR2 SYGVNS. Trimming cost V 3 bases and J 2 bases; bases outside gene matches: 4. This CDR3 spans 14 amino acids. CDR3 bases: TGTGCCAGCAGTGACCGGGACAGTACCTACGAGCAGTACTTC. It encodes CASSDRDSTYEQYF.

The chain joins TRBV29-1 to TRBJ2-5, with 7 positions matching TRBD2. With V trimmed by 7 bases and J by 3 bases, 17 bases remained unmatched. The length of the CDR3 is 16 residues. The germline CDR1 and CDR2 sequences are SQVTM and ANQGSEA. CDR3 nucleotide sequence: TGCAGCGCCGTCTATCCTATCGGCGGGGGAGAAGAGACCCAGTACTTC. Its translation is CSAVYPIGGGEETQYF. The whole variable domain, remainder taken from reference TRBV29-1 and TRBJ2-5, is SAVISQKPSRDICQRGTSLTIQCQVDSQVTMMFWYRQQPGQSLTLIATANQGSEATYESGFVIDKFPISRPNLTFSTLTVSNMSPEDSSIYLCSAVYPIGGGEETQYFGPGTRLLVL.

J is TRBJ1-1 and V is TRBV2; D remains unclear. The germline gives CDR1 SNHLY, CDR2 FYNNEI. The CDR3 is 13 residues long. Trimming pared 4 bases from V and 2 bases from J, leaving 8 bases between. The CDR3 coding sequence is TGTGCCAGCAGTGGTGCGGCTAACACTGAAGCTTTCTTT. This codes for CASSGAANTEAFF.

This chain's CDR3 is CAWNRDGNQPQHF. The CDR3 DNA reads TGTGCCTGGAACCGGGACGGCAATCAGCCCCAGCATTTT. The chain employs TRBV30 and TRBJ1-5; D might be TRBD1 (5 bases). This CDR3 has 13 residues. Germline V gene lookup returns CDR1 GTSNPN and CDR2 SVGIG (reference sequence). With 4 bases removed from V and 2 bases from J, the gap between germline ends came to 9 bases.

The chain is built from TRBV11-1 and TRBJ1-2, with D uncertain. Deletions cut 8 bases from V and 3 bases from J, with 10 bases between. The germline V gene encodes CDR1 SGHAT and CDR2 FQDESV (reference sequence). The CDR3 runs to 12 residues. In nucleotides, the CDR3 is TGTGCCAGCTCGCAAGGAGACTATGGCTACACCTTC. It specifies CASSQGDYGYTF.

The chain carries TRBV18 and TRBJ1-5; possible D gene TRBD1, 6 bases. The V gene's germline CDR1 is KGHSH and CDR2 LQKENI. V was cut by 2 bases and J by 4 bases, with 9 bases left in between. The CDR3 length is 14 residues. The CDR3 nucleotides are TGTGCCAGCTCACCAGCAGGACAGAATCAGCCCCAGCATTTT. It encodes CASSPAGQNQPQHF.

The chain couples TRBV6-1 to TRBJ1-5; D is possibly TRBD1 (5 bases). Per the germline V gene, CDR1 is MNHNS and CDR2 is SASEGT. The CDR3 loop spans 14 amino acids. V was clipped by 3 bases and J by 2 bases, with 8 bases between them. The CDR3 DNA sequence: TGTGCCAGCAGTGATCAGGGAGGCAATCAGCCCCAGCATTTT. Its protein product is CASSDQGGNQPQHF.

The chain recombines TRBV9 with TRBJ2-1; possibly TRBD1 or TRBD2 for D (5 bases each). V lost 2 bases to trimming and J lost 2 bases, with 23 bases between them. The CDR3 spans 19 residues. The germline CDR1 and CDR2 sequences are SGDLS and YYNGEE. CDR3 sequence reads: CASSVAQNGASRAYNEQFF. CDR3 coding DNA: TGTGCCAGCAGCGTCGCCCAGAATGGGGCTAGCCGGGCCTACAATGAGCAGTTCTTC.

The chain uses TRBV7-9 and TRBJ2-1, with TRBD2 matching over 7 bases. Germline values: CDR1 SEHNR, CDR2 FQNEAQ (reference sequence). The CDR3 consists of 14 residues. V lost 5 bases and J lost 9; bases outside the gene matches: 10. This CDR3 is CASSRTGGYGEQFF. The CDR3 DNA is TGTGCCAGCAGCCGGACGGGAGGTTACGGTGAGCAGTTCTTC.

This clone was counted only a few times. The rearrangement joins TRBV9 to TRBJ1-4, with D maybe TRBD1 (5 bases). The CDR3 consists of 15 residues. Trimming shortened V by 7 bases and J by 5 bases, and 18 bases separated the two germline ends. CDR1 and CDR2 from the germline V gene are SGDLS and YYNGEE. The CDR3 protein is CASSPSAGENEKLFF. The CDR3 nucleotides read TGTGCCAGCTCCCCCTCAGCGGGGGAGAATGAAAAACTGTTTTTT.

The rearrangement joins TRBV5-6 to TRBJ1-2; 7 bases match TRBD1. Germline CDR1 is SGHDT and CDR2 is YYEEEE. This CDR3 region has 17 residues. V shed 3 bases, J shed 0 bases, and the junction held 11 bases outside the gene matches. The CDR3 protein is CASSSQIGGQSNYGYTF. The CDR3 DNA reads as TGTGCCAGCAGCTCCCAAATTGGGGGACAGTCTAACTATGGCTACACCTTC.

This clone occurred a few times. V is TRBV9 and J is TRBJ1-3; D call uncertain. The germline V gene has CDR1 SGDLS and CDR2 YYNGEE. Trimming removed 0 bases from V and 1 base from J, with 11 bases in between. CDR3 length: 16 residues. CDR3 sequence reads: CASSVDPGRSGNTIYF. CDR3 sequence (DNA): TGTGCCAGCAGCGTAGATCCAGGAAGGTCTGGAAACACCATATATTTT.

Here the CDR3 reads CAWRHRGQTNEQFF. In DNA form, the CDR3 reads TGTGCCTGGAGACACAGGGGTCAAACAAATGAGCAGTTCTTC. V gene TRBV30 combines with J gene TRBJ2-1; 7 bases match TRBD1. The germline V gene encodes CDR1 GTSNPN and CDR2 SVGIG (reference sequence). V lost 3 bases to trimming and J lost 7 bases; unmatched junction nucleotides: 9. There are 14 residues in the CDR3.

This clone was recorded a few times. This chain connects TRBV18 to TRBJ2-5; 9 bases match TRBD1. There are 14 residues in the CDR3. After removal of 6 bases from V and 2 bases from J, the junction contained 4 bases not matched to a gene. Germline V CDR1 and CDR2: KGHSH, LQKENI. The CDR3 spells CASSTTGGQETQYF. CDR3 DNA sequence: TGTGCCAGCTCCACGACAGGGGGACAAGAGACCCAGTACTTC. The variable domain in full, with the rest retrieved from reference TRBV18 and TRBJ2-5, is NAGVMQNPRHLVRRRGQEARLRCSPMKGHSHVYWYRQLPEEGLKFMVYLQKENIIDESGMPKERFSAEFPKEGPSILRIQQVVRGDSAAYFCASSTTGGQETQYFGPGTRLLVL.

This rearrangement joins TRBV7-2 to TRBJ1-4; a weak D match, TRBD1 (6 bases). Germline lookup yields CDR1 SGHTA and CDR2 FQGNSA. V lost 5 bases, J lost 7 bases, and 11 bases lay in between. The CDR3 runs 13 residues. CDR3 coding DNA: TGTGCCAGCAGCCTCCCGGGGGCTGAAAAACTGTTTTTT. Protein sequence: CASSLPGAEKLFF.

The chain carries TRBV10-2 and TRBJ2-7; TRBD1 aligns across 10 bases. The ends lost 4 bases at V and 11 bases at J; junction bases unmatched: 8. The germline V gene has CDR1 WSHSY and CDR2 SAAADI. The CDR3 covers 13 residues. CDR3 region: CASSVGQGDIKYF. DNA of the CDR3: TGCGCCAGCAGTGTAGGACAGGGGGACATTAAGTACTTC.